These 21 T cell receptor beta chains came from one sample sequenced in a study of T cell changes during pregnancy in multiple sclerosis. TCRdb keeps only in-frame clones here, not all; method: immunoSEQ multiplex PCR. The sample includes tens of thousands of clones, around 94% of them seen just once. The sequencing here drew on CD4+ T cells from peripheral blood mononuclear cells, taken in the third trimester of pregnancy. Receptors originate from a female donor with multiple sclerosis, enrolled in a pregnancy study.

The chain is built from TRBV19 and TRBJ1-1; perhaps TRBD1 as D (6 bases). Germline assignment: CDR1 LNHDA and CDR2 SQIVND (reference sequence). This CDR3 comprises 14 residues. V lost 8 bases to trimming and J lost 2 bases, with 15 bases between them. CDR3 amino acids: CASFRTGTNTEAFF. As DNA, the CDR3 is TGTGCCAGTTTCAGAACAGGGACCAACACTGAAGCTTTCTTT.

CDR3 bases: TGTGCCAGCAGTTCCGGGACAGGGGACACCGGGGAGCTGTTTTTT. Translation gives CASSSGTGDTGELFF. The chain links TRBV28 to TRBJ2-2, with 10 nucleotides matching TRBD1. This CDR3 contains 15 residues. Germline V gene data show CDR1 as MDHEN and CDR2 as SYDVKM. The trim removed 4 bases at V and 3 bases at J, leaving 2 bases unmatched.

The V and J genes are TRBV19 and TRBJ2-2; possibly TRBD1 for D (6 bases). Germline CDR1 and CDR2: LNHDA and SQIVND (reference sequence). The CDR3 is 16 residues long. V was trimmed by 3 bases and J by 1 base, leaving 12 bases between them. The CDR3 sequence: CASSILDRRNTGELFF. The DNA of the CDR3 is TGTGCCAGTAGTATTTTAGACAGGAGGAACACCGGGGAGCTGTTTTTT.

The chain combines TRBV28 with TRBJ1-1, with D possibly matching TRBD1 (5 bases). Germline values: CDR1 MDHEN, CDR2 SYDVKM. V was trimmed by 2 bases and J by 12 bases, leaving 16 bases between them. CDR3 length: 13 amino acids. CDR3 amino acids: CASSLPSGVNPFF. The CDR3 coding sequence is TGTGCCAGCAGTTTACCATCGGGGGTTAACCCTTTCTTT.

CDR3 residues: CASSLGLAGGRSEQYF. The DNA for the CDR3 is TGCGCCAGCAGCTTGGGACTAGCGGGAGGGCGTAGCGAGCAGTACTTC. This rearrangement joins TRBV5-1 to TRBJ2-7; 14 bases agree with TRBD2. V lost 0 bases and J lost 6; bases outside the gene matches: 5. Germline V gene sequence: CDR1 SGHRS, CDR2 YFSETQ. CDR3 length: 16 residues.

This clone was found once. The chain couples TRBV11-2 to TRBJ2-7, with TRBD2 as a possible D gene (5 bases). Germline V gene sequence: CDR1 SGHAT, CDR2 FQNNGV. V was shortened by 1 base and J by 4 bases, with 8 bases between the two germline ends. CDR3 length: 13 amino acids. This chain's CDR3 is CASSLGKRYEQYF. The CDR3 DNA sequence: TGTGCCAGCAGCTTAGGAAAGCGGTACGAGCAGTACTTC.

The CDR3 reads CASSPTRDSVFGTQYF. The CDR3 region has the DNA TGTGCCAGCTCACCTACCCGGGACAGCGTTTTTGGGACCCAGTACTTC. V usage is TRBV18 and J usage is TRBJ2-5, with 7 positions matching TRBD1. CDR1 and CDR2 from the germline V gene are KGHSH and LQKENI. CDR3 length: 16 amino acids. Germline trimming cut 3 bases from V and 7 bases from J; bases unmatched to any gene: 14.

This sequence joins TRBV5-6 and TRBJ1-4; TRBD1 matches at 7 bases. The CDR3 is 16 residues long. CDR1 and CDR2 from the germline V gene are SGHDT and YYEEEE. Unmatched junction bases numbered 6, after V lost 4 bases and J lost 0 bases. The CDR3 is CASSPRQGATNEKLFF. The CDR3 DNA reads TGTGCCAGCAGCCCGAGACAGGGTGCAACTAATGAAAAACTGTTTTTT.

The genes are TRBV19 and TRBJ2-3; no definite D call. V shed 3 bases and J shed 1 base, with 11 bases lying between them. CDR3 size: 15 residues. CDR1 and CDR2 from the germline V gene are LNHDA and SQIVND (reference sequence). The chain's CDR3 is CASSIVRSRTDTQYF. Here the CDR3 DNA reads TGTGCCAGTAGTATTGTCAGGTCGCGCACAGATACGCAGTATTTT.

CDR3 sequence (DNA): TGCGCCAGCAGCCATATCCCTGGCAGGGGTGGCCCCTACGAGCAGTACTTC. Its translation: CASSHIPGRGGPYEQYF. The chain couples TRBV4-1 to TRBJ2-7, with D perhaps matching TRBD1 (6 bases). The CDR3 contains 17 residues. V lost 3 bases to trimming and J lost 2 bases, with 20 bases between them. The germline V gene has CDR1 MGHRA and CDR2 YSYEKL.

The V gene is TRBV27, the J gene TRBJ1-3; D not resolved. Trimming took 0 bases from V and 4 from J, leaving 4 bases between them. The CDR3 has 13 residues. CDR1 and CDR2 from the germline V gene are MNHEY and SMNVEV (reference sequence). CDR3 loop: CASSLSGGNTIYF. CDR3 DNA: TGTGCCAGCAGTTTATCGGGCGGAAACACCATATATTTT.

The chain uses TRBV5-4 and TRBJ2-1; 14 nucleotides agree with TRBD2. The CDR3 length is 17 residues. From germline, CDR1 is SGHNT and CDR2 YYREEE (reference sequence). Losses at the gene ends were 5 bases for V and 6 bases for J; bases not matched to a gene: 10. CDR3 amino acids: CASRRPGLAGEVNEQFF. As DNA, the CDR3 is TGTGCCAGCAGGAGACCGGGACTAGCGGGAGAGGTCAATGAGCAGTTCTTC.

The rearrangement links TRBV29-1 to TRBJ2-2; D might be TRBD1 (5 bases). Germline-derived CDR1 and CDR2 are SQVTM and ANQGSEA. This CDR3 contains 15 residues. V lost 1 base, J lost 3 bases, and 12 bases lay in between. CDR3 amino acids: CSVEVLGPYTGELFF. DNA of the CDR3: TGCAGCGTTGAAGTACTGGGGCCCTACACCGGGGAGCTGTTTTTT.

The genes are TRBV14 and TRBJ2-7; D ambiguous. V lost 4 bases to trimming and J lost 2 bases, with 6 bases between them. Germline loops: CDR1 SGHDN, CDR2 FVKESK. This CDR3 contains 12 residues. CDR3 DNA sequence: TGTGCCAGCAGCCTTAGAGCCTACGAGCAGTACTTC. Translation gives CASSLRAYEQYF.

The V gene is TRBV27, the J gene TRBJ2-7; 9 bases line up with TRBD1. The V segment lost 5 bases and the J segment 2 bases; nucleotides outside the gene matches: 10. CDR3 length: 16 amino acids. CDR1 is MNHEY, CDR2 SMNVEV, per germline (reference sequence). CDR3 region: CASSPSRTGVPYEQYF. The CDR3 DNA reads TGTGCCAGCAGTCCTTCTCGGACAGGGGTCCCCTACGAGCAGTACTTC.

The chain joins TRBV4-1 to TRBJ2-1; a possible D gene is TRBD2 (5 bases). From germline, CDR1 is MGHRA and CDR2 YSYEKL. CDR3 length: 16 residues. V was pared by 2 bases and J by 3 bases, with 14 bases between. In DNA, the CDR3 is TGCGCCAGCAGCCAACCTCCCGGGATTTTCTACAATGAGCAGTTCTTC. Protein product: CASSQPPGIFYNEQFF.

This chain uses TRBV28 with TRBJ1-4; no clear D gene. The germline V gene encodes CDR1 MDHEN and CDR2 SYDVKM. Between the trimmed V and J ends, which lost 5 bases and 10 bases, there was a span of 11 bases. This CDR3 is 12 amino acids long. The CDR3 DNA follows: TGTGCCAGCAGTCACCCTGTCGGAAAACTGTTTTTT. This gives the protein CASSHPVGKLFF.

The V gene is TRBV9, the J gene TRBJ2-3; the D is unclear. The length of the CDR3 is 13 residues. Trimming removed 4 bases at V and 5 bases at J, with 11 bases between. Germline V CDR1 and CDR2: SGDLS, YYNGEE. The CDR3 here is CASSPRLVDTQYF. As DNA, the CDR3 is TGTGCCAGCAGCCCTCGACTCGTAGATACGCAGTATTTT.

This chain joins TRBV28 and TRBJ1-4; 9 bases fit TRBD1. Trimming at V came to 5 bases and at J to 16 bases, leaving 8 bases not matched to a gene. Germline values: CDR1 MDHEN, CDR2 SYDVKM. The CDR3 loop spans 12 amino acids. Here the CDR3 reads CASSGTQGARFF. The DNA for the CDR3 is TGTGCCAGCAGTGGCACACAGGGGGCACGGTTTTTT.

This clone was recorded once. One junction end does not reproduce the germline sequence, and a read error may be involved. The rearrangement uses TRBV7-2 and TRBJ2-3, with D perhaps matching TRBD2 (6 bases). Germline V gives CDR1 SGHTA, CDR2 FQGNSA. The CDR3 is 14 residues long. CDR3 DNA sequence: TGTGCCAGCAGCCTAGCGACTAGCACAGATACGCAGTATTTT. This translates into CASSLATSTDTQYF.

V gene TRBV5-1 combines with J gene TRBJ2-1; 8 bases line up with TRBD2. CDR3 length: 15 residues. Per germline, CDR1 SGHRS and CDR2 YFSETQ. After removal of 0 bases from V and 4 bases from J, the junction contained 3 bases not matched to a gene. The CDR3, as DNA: TGCGCCAGCAGCTTGGTGACTAGCGCATACAATGAGCAGTTCTTC. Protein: CASSLVTSAYNEQFF.